A selection of T cell receptor beta chains follows, all from one sample in a study of cytomegalovirus exposure and HLA in healthy donors. Sequencing used immunoSEQ multiplex PCR; TCRdb keeps in-frame clones, though not all of them. The table lists 80,000 or so clones, 85% to 95% of them singletons. Source material: PBMCs. The receptors were gathered from a woman in her late teens or twenties in good health and CMV-seronegative. Each CDR3 is given with its conserved first and last residue. The order of the fields is J gene, clone size, D gene, V gene, CDR3 protein, CDR3 DNA. A D gene is named only where the DNA matches it firmly. The size field is filled for only some rows; it gives once, few, many or a size class.

j_gene: TRBJ2-7; abundance: NA; d_gene: TRBD1; v_gene: TRBV4-1; CDR3aa: CASSPLGRDRGREQYF; CDR3nt: TGCGCCAGCAGCCCCCTAGGGCGGGACAGGGGTCGCGAGCAGTACTTC
j_gene: TRBJ2-7; abundance: NA; d_gene: TRBD1; v_gene: TRBV28; CDR3aa: CASSDRDSRYEQYF; CDR3nt: TGTGCCAGCAGCGACCGGGACAGCCGCTACGAGCAGTACTTC
j_gene: TRBJ1-2; abundance: NA; d_gene: NA; v_gene: TRBV7-9; CDR3aa: CASSLGEGTNYGYTF; CDR3nt: TGTGCCAGCAGCTTAGGCGAGGGAACTAACTATGGCTACACCTTC
j_gene: TRBJ2-2; abundance: NA; d_gene: NA; v_gene: TRBV11-2; CDR3aa: CASSSTSGDTGELFF; CDR3nt: TGTGCCAGCAGCTCAACTTCAGGGGACACCGGGGAGCTGTTTTTT
j_gene: TRBJ1-1; abundance: once; d_gene: NA; v_gene: TRBV6-1; CDR3aa: CASRETENTEAFF; CDR3nt: TGTGCCAGCAGGGAAACTGAGAACACTGAAGCTTTCTTT
j_gene: TRBJ2-1; abundance: NA; d_gene: TRBD2; v_gene: TRBV7-6; CDR3aa: CASSLGRGAGVPPYNEQFF; CDR3nt: TGTGCCAGCAGCTTAGGACGCGGAGCGGGAGTTCCCCCTTACAATGAGCAGTTCTTC
j_gene: TRBJ2-1; abundance: NA; d_gene: NA; v_gene: TRBV11-3; CDR3aa: CASSLDRGGEQFF; CDR3nt: TGTGCCAGCAGCCTGGACCGCGGGGGCGAGCAGTTCTTC
j_gene: TRBJ1-5; abundance: NA; d_gene: TRBD1; v_gene: TRBV7-2; CDR3aa: CASSLGTGRNQPQHF; CDR3nt: TGTGCCAGCAGCTTAGGGACAGGGAGGAATCAGCCCCAGCATTTT
j_gene: TRBJ2-7; abundance: NA; d_gene: NA; v_gene: TRBV7-9; CDR3aa: CASVPEVNPSYEQYF; CDR3nt: TGTGCCAGCGTTCCGGAGGTTAACCCGTCCTACGAGCAGTACTTC
j_gene: TRBJ1-2; abundance: NA; d_gene: TRBD1; v_gene: TRBV19; CDR3aa: CASSIGTGGYTF; CDR3nt: TGTGCCAGTAGTATCGGGACAGGCGGCTACACCTTC
j_gene: TRBJ2-3; abundance: once; d_gene: TRBD1; v_gene: TRBV6-5; CDR3aa: CASSPTGGVTDTQYF; CDR3nt: TGTGCCAGCAGTCCAACAGGGGGCGTCACAGATACGCAGTATTTT
j_gene: TRBJ2-2; abundance: NA; d_gene: TRBD2; v_gene: TRBV7-2; CDR3aa: CASSLQAGGETGELFF; CDR3nt: TGTGCCAGCAGCTTACAGGCGGGGGGGGAGACCGGGGAGCTGTTTTTT
j_gene: TRBJ2-4; abundance: NA; d_gene: NA; v_gene: TRBV5-4; CDR3aa: CASSSDGEKNIQYF; CDR3nt: TGTGCCAGCAGTTCTGACGGGGAAAAAAACATTCAGTACTTC
j_gene: TRBJ1-2; abundance: NA; d_gene: TRBD1; v_gene: TRBV28; CDR3aa: CASSLPPGTAYGYTF; CDR3nt: TGTGCCAGCAGTTTACCCCCCGGGACAGCTTATGGCTACACCTTC
j_gene: TRBJ2-7; abundance: NA; d_gene: TRBD1; v_gene: TRBV28; CDR3aa: CASRGQVPSTDEQYF; CDR3nt: TGTGCCAGCAGAGGACAGGTGCCCTCTACGGACGAGCAGTACTTC